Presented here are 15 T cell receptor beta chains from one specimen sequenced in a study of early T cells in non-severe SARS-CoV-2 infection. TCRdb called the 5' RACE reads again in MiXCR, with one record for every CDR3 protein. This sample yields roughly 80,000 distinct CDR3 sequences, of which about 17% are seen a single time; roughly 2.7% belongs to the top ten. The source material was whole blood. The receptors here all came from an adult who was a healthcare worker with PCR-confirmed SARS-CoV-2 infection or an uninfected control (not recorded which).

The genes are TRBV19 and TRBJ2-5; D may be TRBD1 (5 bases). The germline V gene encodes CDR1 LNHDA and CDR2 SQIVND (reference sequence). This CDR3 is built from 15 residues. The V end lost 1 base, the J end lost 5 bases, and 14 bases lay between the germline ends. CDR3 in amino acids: CASSIVALKGETQYF. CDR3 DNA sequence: TGTGCCAGTAGTATAGTCGCCCTGAAGGGGGAGACCCAGTACTTC.

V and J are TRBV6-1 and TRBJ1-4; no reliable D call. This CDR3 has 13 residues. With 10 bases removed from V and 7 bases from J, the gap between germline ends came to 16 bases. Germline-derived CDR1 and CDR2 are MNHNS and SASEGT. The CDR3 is CATGPVGAEKLFF. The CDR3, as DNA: TGTGCCACCGGGCCAGTGGGAGCTGAAAAACTGTTTTTT.

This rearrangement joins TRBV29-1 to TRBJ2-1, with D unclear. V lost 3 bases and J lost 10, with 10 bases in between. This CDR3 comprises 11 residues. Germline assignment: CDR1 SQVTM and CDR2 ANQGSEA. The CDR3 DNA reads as TGCAGCGTTGATAAGGGTTTCGAGCAGTTCTTC. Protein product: CSVDKGFEQFF.

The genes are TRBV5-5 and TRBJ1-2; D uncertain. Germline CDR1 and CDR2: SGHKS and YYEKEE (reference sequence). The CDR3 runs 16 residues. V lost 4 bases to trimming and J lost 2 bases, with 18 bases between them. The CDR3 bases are TGTGCCAGCAGCATGGAGCCCGCCAGCCCCAACTATGGCTACACCTTC. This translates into CASSMEPASPNYGYTF.

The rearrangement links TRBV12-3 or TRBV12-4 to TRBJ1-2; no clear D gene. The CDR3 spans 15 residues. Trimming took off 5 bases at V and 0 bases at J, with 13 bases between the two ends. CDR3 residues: CASSLQGATNYGYTF. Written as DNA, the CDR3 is TGTGCCAGCAGTCTTCAAGGTGCAACTAACTATGGCTACACCTTC.

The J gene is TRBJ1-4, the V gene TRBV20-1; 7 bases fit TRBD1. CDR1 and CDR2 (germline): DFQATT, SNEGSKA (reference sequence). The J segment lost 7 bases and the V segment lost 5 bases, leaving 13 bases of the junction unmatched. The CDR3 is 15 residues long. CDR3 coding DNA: TGCAGTGCTTCAACGCCACAGGGGCGATTTGAAAAACTGTTTTTT. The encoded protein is CSASTPQGRFEKLFF.

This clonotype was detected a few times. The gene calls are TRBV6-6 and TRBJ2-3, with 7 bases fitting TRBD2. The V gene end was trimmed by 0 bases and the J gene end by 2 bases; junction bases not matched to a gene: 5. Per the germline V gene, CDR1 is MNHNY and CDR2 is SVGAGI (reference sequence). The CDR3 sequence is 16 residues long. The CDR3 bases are TGTGCCAGCAGTTACTCGAGCGGGGACTTCACAGATACGCAGTATTTT. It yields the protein CASSYSSGDFTDTQYF.

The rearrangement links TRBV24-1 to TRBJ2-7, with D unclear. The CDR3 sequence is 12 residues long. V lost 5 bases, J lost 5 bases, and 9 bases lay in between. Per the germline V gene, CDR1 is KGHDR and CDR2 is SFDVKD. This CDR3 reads CATSGGSHEQYF. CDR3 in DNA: TGTGCCACCAGTGGAGGTTCCCACGAGCAGTACTTC.

The CDR3: CASRSGQAYGYTF. CDR3 nucleotides: TGTGCCAGCAGGTCGGGACAGGCCTATGGCTACACCTTC. The chain carries TRBV27 and TRBJ1-2; TRBD1 matches at 8 bases. Germline V lookup: CDR1 MNHEY, CDR2 SMNVEV (reference sequence). The CDR3 spans 13 residues. V dropped 6 bases and J dropped 4; count of bases not matched to a gene: 4.

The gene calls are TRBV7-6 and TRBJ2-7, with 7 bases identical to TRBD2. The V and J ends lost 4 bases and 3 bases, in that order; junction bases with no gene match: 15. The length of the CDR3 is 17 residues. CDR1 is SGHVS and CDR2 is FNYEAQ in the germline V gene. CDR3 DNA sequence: TGTGCCAGCAGCTCTCTACCGATTGGACTAGTGATCTACGAGCAGTACTTC. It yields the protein CASSSLPIGLVIYEQYF.

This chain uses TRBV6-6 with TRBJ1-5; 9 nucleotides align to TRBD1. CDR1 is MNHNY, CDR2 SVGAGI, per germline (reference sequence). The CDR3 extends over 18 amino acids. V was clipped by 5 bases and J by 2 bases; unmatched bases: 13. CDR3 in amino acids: CASSTAGTGPIGNQPQHF. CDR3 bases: TGTGCCAGCAGTACCGCCGGGACAGGGCCCATTGGCAATCAGCCCCAGCATTTT.

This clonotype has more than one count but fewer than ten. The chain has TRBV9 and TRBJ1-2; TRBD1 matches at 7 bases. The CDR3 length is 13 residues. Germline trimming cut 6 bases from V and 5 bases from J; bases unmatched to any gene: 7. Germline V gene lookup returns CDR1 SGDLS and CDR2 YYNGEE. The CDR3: CASTAGGIYGYTF. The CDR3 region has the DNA TGTGCCAGCACCGCAGGGGGGATTTATGGCTACACCTTC.

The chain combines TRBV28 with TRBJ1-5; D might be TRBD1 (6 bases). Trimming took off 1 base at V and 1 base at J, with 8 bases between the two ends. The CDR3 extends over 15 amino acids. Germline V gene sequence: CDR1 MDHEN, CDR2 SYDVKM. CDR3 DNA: TGTGCCAGCAGTTTATTGCAGGGGAGCAATCAGCCCCAGCATTTT. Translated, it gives CASSLLQGSNQPQHF.

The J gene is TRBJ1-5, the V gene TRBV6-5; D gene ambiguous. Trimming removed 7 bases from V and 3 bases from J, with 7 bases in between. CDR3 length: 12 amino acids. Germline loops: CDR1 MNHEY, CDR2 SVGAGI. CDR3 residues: CASNRPNQPQHF. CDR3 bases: TGTGCCAGCAACCGTCCCAATCAGCCCCAGCATTTT.

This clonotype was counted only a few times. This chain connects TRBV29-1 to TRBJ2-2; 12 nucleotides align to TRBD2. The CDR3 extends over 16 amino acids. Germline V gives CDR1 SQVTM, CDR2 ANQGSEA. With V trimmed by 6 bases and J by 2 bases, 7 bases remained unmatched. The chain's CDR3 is CSVVPSGGANTGELFF. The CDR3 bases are TGCAGCGTGGTACCTAGCGGGGGGGCCAACACCGGGGAGCTGTTTTTT.